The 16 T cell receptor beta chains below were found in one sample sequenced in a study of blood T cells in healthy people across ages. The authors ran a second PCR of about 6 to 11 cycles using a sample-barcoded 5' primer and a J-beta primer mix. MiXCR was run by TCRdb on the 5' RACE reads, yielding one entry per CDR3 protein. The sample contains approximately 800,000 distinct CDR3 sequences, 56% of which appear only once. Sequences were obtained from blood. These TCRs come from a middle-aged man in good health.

Here the CDR3 DNA reads TGTGCCAGCAGAGCCGGGACTAGCGTACATGAGCAGTTCTTC. Translation gives CASRAGTSVHEQFF. The chain is built from TRBV11-2 and TRBJ2-1, with 10 bases aligning to TRBD2. This CDR3 is built from 14 residues. Trimming took 6 bases from V and 8 from J; bases not matched to a gene: 7. The V gene's germline CDR1 is SGHAT and CDR2 FQNNGV.

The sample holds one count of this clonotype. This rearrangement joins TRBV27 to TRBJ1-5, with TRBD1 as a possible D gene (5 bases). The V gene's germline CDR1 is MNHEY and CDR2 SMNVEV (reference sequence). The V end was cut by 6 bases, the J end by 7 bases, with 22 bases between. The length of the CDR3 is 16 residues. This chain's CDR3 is CASSFFRRQGEQPQHF. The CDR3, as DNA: TGTGCCAGCAGCTTCTTCCGTCGGCAGGGAGAACAGCCCCAGCATTTT.

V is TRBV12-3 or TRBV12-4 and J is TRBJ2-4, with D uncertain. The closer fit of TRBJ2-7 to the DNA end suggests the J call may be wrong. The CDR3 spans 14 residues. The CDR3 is CASRVDGATYEQYF. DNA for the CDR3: TGTGCCAGCAGAGTCGATGGTGCTACCTACGAGCAGTACTTC.

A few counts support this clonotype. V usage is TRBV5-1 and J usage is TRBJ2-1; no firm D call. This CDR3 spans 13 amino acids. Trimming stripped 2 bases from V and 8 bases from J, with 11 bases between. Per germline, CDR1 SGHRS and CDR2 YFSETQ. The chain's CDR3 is CASSFDFRYEQFF. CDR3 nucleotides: TGCGCCAGCAGCTTTGACTTCCGTTATGAGCAGTTCTTC.

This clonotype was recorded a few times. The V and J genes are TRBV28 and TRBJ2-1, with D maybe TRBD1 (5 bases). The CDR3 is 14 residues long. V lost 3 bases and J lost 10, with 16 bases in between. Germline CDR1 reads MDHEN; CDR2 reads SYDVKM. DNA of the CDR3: TGTGCCAGCAGTTTGAATGTAGGGGCTAGAGAGCAGTTCTTC. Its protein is CASSLNVGAREQFF.

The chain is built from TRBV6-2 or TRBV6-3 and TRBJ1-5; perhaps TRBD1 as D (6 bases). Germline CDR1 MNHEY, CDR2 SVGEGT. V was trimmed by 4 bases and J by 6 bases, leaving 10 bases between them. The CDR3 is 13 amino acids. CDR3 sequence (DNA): TGTGCCAGCAGTTTGGGGGCGATTCAGCCCCAGCATTTT. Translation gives CASSLGAIQPQHF.

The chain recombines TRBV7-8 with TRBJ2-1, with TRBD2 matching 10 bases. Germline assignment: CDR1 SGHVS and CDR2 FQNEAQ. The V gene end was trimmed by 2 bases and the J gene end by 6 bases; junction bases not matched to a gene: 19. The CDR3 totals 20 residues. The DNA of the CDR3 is TGTGCCAGCAGCTTATTCGGTGCTAGCGGGAGTCTTCGACCTCCCAATGAGCAGTTCTTC. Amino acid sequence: CASSLFGASGSLRPPNEQFF.

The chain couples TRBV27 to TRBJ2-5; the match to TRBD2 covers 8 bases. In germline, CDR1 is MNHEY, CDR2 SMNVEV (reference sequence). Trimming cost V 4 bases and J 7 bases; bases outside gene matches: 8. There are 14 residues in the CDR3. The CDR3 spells CASSSPGGGGTQYF. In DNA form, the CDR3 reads TGTGCCAGCAGTTCCCCCGGGGGGGGCGGGACCCAGTACTTC.

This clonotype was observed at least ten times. CDR3 amino acids: CASSLRGNVYTF. CDR3 sequence (DNA): TGTGCCAGCAGCTTAAGGGGAAATGTTTACACCTTC. V and J are TRBV7-2 and TRBJ1-2; D is perhaps TRBD1 (5 bases). The V and J ends lost 2 bases and 11 bases respectively, with 12 bases between them. Per the germline V gene, CDR1 is SGHTA and CDR2 is FQGNSA. The CDR3 length is 12 residues.

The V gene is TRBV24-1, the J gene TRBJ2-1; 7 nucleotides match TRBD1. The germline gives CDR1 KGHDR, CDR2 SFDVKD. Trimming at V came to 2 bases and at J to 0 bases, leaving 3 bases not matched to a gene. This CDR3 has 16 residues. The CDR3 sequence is CATSDWDSSSYNEQFF. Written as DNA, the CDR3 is TGTGCCACCAGTGATTGGGACAGTAGCTCCTACAATGAGCAGTTCTTC.

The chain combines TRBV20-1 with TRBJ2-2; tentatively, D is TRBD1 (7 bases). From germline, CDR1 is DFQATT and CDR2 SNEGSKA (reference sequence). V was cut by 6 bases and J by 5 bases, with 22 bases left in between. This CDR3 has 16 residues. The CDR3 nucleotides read TGCAGTGCGAGACTCCGCGGGACAGCTACTACCGGGGAGCTGTTTTTT. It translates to CSARLRGTATTGELFF.

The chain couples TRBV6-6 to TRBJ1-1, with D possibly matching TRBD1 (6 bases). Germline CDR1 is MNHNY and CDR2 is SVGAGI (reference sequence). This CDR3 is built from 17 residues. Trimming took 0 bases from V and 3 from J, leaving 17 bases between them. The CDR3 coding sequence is TGTGCCAGCAGTTACTCGAACAGGGACTCACTGTACACTGAAGCTTTCTTT. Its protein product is CASSYSNRDSLYTEAFF.

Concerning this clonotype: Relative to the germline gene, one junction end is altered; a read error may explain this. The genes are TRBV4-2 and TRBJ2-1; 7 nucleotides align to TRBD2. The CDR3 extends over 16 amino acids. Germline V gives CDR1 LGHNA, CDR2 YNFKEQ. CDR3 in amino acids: CASSQVALSGINGQFF. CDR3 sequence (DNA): TGTGCCAGCAGCCAAGTCGCCCTAAGCGGGATAAATGGGCAGTTCTTC.

The CDR3 loop is CSARDDGVAKNIQYF. DNA of the CDR3: TGCAGTGCTAGGGACGATGGGGTAGCCAAAAACATTCAGTACTTC. The chain recombines TRBV20-1 with TRBJ2-4; D gene unclear. The germline V gene has CDR1 DFQATT and CDR2 SNEGSKA (reference sequence). CDR3 length: 15 amino acids. Trimming took 3 bases from V and 0 from J, leaving 12 bases between them.

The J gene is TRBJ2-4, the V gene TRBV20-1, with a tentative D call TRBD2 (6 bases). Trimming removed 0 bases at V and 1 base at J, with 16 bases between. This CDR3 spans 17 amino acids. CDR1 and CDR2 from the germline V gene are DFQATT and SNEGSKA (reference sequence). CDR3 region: CSARDQTPAGAKNIQYF. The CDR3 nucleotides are TGCAGTGCTAGAGATCAAACCCCTGCGGGGGCCAAAAACATTCAGTACTTC.

The CDR3 DNA follows: TGTGCCAGCAGCCCAAGGACAGGGGGCACCCACGAGCAGTACTTC. It codes for CASSPRTGGTHEQYF. The chain joins TRBV9 to TRBJ2-4; 11 bases match TRBD1. The end of the DNA fits TRBJ2-7 better, so the J call may be wrong. CDR1 is SGDLS and CDR2 is YYNGEE in the germline V gene. The CDR3 contains 15 residues.